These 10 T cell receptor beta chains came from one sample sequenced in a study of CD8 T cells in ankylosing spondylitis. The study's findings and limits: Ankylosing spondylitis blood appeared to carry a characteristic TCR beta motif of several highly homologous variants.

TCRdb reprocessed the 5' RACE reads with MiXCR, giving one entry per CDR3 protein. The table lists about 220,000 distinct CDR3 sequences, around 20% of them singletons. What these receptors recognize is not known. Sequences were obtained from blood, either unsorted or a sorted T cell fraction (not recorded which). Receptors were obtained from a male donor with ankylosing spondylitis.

The CDR3 here is CASSPQGSPEAFF. CDR3 in DNA: TGTGCCAGCAGCCCCCAGGGTAGCCCTGAAGCTTTCTTT. The chain uses TRBV7-9 and TRBJ1-1; a possible D gene is TRBD1 (5 bases). Germline assignment: CDR1 SEHNR and CDR2 FQNEAQ (reference sequence). The CDR3 is 13 residues long. The germline V and J ends were trimmed by 5 bases and 6 bases, with 13 bases remaining between them. Filled out from reference TRBV7-9 and TRBJ1-1, the complete variable domain reads DTGVSQNPRHKITKRGQNVTFRCDPISEHNRLYWYRQTLGQGPEFLTYFQNEAQLEKSRLLSDRFSAERPKGSFSTLEIQRTEQGDSAMYLCASSPQGSPEAFFGQGTRLTVV.

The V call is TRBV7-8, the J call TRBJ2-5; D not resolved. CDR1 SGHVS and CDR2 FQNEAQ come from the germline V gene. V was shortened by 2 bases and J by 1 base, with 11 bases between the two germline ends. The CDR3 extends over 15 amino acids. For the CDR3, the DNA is TGTGCCAGCAGCTTAAGCTCCGTGATCCAAGAGACCCAGTACTTC. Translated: CASSLSSVIQETQYF.

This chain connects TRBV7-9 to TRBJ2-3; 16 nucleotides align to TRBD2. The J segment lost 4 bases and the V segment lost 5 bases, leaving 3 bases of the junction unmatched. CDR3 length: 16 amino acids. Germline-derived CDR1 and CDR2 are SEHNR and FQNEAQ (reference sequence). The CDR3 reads CASSGTSGGAADTQYF. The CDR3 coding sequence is TGTGCCAGCAGCGGGACTAGCGGGGGGGCGGCAGATACGCAGTATTTT.

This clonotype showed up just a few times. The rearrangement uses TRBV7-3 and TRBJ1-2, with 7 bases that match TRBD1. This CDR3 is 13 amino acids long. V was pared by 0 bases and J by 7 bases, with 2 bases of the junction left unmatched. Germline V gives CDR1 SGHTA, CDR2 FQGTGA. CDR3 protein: CASSLTGGGGYTF. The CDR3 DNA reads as TGTGCCAGCAGCTTAACAGGGGGCGGTGGCTACACCTTC.

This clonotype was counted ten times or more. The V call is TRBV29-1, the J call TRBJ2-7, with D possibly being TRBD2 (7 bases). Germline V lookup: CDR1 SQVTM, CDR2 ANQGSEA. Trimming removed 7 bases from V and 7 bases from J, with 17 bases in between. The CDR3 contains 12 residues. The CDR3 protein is CSANGGRGEQYF. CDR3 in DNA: TGCAGCGCAAACGGGGGGCGAGGTGAGCAGTACTTC.

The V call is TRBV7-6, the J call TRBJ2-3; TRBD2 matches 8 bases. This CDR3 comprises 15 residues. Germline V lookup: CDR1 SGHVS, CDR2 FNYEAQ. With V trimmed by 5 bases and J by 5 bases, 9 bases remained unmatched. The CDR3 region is CASSPLWAGGDTQYF. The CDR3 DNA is TGTGCCAGCAGCCCCCTGTGGGCGGGGGGAGATACGCAGTATTTT.

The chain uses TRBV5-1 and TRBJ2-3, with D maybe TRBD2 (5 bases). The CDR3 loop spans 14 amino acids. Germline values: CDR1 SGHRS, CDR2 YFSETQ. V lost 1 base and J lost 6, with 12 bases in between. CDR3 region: CASSLIAGEDTQYF. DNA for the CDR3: TGCGCCAGCAGCTTGATTGCTGGGGAGGATACGCAGTATTTT.

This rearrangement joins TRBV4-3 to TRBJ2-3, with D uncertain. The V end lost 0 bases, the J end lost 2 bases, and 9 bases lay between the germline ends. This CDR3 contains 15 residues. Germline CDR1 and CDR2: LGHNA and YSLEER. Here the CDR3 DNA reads TGCGCCAGCAGCCAAGATTTTGGGTACACAGATACGCAGTATTTT. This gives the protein CASSQDFGYTDTQYF.

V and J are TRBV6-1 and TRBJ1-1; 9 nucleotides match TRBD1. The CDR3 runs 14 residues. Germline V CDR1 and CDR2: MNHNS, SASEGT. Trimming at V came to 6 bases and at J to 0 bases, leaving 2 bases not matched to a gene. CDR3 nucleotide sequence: TGTGCCAGCAGCGGACAGGGGTTGAACACTGAAGCTTTCTTT. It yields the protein CASSGQGLNTEAFF.

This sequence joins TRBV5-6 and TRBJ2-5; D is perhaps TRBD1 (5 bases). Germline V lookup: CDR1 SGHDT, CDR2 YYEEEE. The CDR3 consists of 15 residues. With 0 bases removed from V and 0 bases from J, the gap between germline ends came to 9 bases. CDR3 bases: TGTGCCAGCAGCTTGGGCCAGGGATACCAAGAGACCCAGTACTTC. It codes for CASSLGQGYQETQYF.